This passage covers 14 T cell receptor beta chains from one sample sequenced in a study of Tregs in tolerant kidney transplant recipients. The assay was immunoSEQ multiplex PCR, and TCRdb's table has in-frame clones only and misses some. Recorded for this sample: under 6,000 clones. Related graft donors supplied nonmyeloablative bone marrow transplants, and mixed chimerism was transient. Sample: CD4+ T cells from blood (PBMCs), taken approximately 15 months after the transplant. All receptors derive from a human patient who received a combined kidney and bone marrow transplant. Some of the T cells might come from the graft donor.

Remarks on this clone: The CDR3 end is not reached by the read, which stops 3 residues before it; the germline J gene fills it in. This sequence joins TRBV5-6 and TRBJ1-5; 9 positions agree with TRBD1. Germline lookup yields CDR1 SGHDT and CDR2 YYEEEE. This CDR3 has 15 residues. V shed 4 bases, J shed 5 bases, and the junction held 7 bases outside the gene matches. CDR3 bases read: TGTGCCAGCAGCCTCCGCGGGACAGGGTATCAGCCC. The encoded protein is CASSLRGTGYQP. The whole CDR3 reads CASSLRGTGYQPQHF.

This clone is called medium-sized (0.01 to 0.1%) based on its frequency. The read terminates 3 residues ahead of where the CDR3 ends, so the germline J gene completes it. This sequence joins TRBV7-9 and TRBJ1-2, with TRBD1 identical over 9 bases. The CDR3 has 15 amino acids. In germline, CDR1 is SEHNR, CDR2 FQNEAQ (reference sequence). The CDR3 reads CASSLAGQGGEGYTF. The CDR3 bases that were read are TGTGCCAGCAGCTTAGCGGGACAGGGAGGAGAAGGC.

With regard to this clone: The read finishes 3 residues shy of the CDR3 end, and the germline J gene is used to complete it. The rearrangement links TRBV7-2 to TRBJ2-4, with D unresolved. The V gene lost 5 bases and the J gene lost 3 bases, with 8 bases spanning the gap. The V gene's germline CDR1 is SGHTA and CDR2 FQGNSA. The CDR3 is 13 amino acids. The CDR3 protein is CASSPLSKNIQYF. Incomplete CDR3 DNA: TGTGCCAGCAGCCCACTTAGCAAAAACATT.

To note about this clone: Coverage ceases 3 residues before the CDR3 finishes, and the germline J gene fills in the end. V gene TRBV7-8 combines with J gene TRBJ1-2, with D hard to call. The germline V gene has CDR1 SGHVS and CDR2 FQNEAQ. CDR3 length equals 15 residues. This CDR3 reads CASSLAAEGRGGYTF. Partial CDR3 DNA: TGTGCCAGCAGCTTAGCGGCAGAAGGGCGTGGGGGC. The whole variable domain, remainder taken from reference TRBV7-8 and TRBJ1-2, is GAGVSQSPRYKVAKRGQDVALRCDPISGHVSLFWYQQALGQGPEFLTYFQNEAQLDKSGLPSDRFFAERPEGSVSTLKIQRTQQEDSAVYLCASSLAAEGRGGYTFGSGTRLTVV.

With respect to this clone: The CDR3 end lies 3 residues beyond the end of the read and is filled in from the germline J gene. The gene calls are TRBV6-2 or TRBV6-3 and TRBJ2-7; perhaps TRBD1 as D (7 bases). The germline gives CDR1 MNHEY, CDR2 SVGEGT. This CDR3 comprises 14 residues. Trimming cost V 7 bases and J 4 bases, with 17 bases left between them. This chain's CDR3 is CASTRGTVAYEQYF. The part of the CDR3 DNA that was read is TGTGCCAGCACCCGCGGGACAGTAGCTTACGAG.

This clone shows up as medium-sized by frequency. The CDR3 loop reads CASSTTGRGHGEKLFF. CDR3 DNA, as far as it was read: TGCGCCAGCAGTACCACCGGCAGGGGGCATGGTGAAAAA. The V call is TRBV5-1, the J call TRBJ1-4, with 8 bases that match TRBD1. The sequence runs out 3 residues before the end of the CDR3; the remainder is reconstructed from the germline J gene. This CDR3 has 16 amino acids. With V trimmed by 5 bases and J by 7 bases, 13 bases remained unmatched. Germline CDR1 and CDR2: SGHRS and YFSETQ.

Incomplete CDR3 DNA: TGTGCCAGCAGCGTAGTGGAGGGGCGGTACAATGAG. Its translation: CASSVVEGRYNE. The full CDR3 protein is CASSVVEGRYNEQFF. The chain carries TRBV9 and TRBJ2-1; possible D gene TRBD2, 6 bases. The sequence runs out 3 residues before the end of the CDR3; the remainder is reconstructed from the germline J gene. Trimming took 0 bases from V and 4 from J, leaving 11 bases between them. The CDR3 runs to 15 residues. The germline V gene encodes CDR1 SGDLS and CDR2 YYNGEE.

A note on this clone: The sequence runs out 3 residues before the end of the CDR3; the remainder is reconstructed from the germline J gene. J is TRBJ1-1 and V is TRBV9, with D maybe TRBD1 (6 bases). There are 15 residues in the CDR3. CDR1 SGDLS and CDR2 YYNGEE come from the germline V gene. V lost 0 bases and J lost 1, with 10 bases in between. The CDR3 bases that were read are TGTGCCAGCAGCGTAGTCGGCAGGGGGAACACTGAA. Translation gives CASSVVGRGNTE. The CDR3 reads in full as CASSVVGRGNTEAFF.

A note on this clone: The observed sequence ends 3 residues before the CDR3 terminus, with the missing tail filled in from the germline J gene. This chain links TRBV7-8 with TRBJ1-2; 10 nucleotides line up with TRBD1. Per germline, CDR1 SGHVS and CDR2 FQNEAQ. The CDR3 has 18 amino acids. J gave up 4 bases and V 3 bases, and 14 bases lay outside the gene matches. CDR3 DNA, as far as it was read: TGTGCCAGCAGCTTTACCTCTTCCCGACAGGGGGCTTTCTATGGC. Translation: CASSFTSSRQGAFYG. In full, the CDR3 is CASSFTSSRQGAFYGYTF.

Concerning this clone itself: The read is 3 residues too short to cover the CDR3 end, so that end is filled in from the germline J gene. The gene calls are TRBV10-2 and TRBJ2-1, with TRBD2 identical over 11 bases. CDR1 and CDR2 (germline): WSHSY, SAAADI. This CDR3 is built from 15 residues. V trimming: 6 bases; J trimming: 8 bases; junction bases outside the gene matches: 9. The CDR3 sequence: CASRDLAGGKDEQFF. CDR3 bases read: TGCGCCAGCAGAGACCTAGCGGGAGGTAAGGATGAG.

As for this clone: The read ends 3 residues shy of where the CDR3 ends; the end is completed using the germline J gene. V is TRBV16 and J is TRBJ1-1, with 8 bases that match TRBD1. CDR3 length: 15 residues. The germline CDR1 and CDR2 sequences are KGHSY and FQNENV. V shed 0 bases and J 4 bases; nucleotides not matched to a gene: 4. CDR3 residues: CASSQSNRGGTEAFF. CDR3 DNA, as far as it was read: TGTGCCAGCAGCCAATCGAACAGGGGGGGCACTGAA.

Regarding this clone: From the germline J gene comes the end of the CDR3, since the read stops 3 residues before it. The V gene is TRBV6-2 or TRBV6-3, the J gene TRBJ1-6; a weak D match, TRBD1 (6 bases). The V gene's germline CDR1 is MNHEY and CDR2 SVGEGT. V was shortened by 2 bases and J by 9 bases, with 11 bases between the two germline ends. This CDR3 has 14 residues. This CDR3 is CASSYQGMGSPLHF. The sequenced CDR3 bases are TGTGCCAGCAGTTACCAGGGGATGGGTTCACCC.

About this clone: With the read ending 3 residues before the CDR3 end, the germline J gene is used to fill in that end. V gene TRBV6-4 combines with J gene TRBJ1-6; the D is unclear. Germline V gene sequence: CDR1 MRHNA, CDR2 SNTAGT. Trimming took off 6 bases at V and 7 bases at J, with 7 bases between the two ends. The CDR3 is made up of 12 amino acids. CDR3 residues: CASRAGNSPLHF. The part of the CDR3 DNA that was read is TGTGCCAGCAGAGCGGGGAATTCACCC.

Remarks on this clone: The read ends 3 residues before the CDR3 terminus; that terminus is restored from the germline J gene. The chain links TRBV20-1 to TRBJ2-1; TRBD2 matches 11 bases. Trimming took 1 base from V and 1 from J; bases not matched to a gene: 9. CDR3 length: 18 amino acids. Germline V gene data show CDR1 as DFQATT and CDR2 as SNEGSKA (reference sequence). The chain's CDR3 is CSARVRTSGLVSYNEQFF. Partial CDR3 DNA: TGCAGTGCTAGAGTTCGGACTAGCGGGTTAGTATCCTACAATGAG.